The T cell receptor (beta chain) under discussion was sequenced for a study of follicular helper T cells after annual influenza vaccination. Study-wide results and limits: ICOS+CD38+ cTfh clonality change tracked circulating plasmablast frequency change. Just roughly 9-22% of cells analyzed had recovered productive TCRB sequences.

Sorted blood CD4 subsets were sequenced before and after adults received seasonal inactivated influenza vaccine. Details on this clone: What it binds is unknown.

TCRdb keeps only in-frame clones here, not all; method: immunoSEQ multiplex PCR. This sample carries about 11,000 clones, around four fifths of them seen once, and the ten largest clones take roughly 0.87%. Germline CDR1 SGHTA, CDR2 FQGTGA. The ends lost 5 bases at V and 5 bases at J; junction bases unmatched: 7. The CDR3 is 15 residues long. The sequencing used CXCR5- memory CD4+ T cells sorted from blood, collected 6 weeks after influenza vaccination. The clonotype was recovered from an adult who received the influenza vaccine. The chain links TRBV7-3 to TRBJ2-3; 10 bases match TRBD1. The CDR3 DNA follows: TGTGCCAGCAGCCCCTACCGGGACAGGGGAGATACGCAGTATTTT. It translates to CASSPYRDRGDTQYF.